These 20 T cell receptor beta chains came from one sample sequenced in a study of T cell responses to AZD1222 COVID-19 vaccine (dated by TCRdb to the early 2020s). Receptors were amplified or captured by the immunoSEQ multiplex PCR assay. The clones in this table, taken by TCRdb from immuneACCESS, are in-frame only. Not every clone is retained; where verified, under half of the shortfall comes from an unresolved V gene, and the cause of the rest is unknown. For this sample the table gives under 85,000 clones, of which around nine tenths were detected only once. About 11% of the sample is in the top ten clones. What this sample's time point label stands for: baseline before first vaccination. The sequencing here drew on peripheral blood, taken on day 0 of AZD1222 vaccination. Every receptor here comes from an adult in good health.

The V call is TRBV19, the J call TRBJ1-4; TRBD1 agrees at 9 bases. Germline assignment: CDR1 LNHDA and CDR2 SQIVND (reference sequence). The CDR3 has 14 residues. The V gene end was trimmed by 3 bases and the J gene end by 4 bases; junction bases not matched to a gene: 0. This CDR3 is CASSMGQGNEKLFF. The CDR3 DNA reads TGTGCCAGTAGTATGGGACAGGGTAATGAAAAACTGTTTTTT.

The chain employs TRBV19 and TRBJ1-5, with no clear D. Germline values: CDR1 LNHDA, CDR2 SQIVND (reference sequence). Trimming pared 4 bases from V and 4 bases from J, leaving 8 bases between. The CDR3 has 13 residues. The CDR3 DNA reads as TGTGCCAGTAGTAAAAGGAGAAATCAGCCCCAGCATTTT. Protein product: CASSKRRNQPQHF.

The chain carries TRBV3-1 (or the pseudogene TRBV3-2) and TRBJ2-1; possible D gene TRBD1, 6 bases. The CDR3 consists of 14 residues. Germline loops: CDR1 LGHDT, CDR2 YNNKEL (reference sequence). Trimming shortened V by 4 bases and J by 9 bases, and 16 bases separated the two germline ends. CDR3 in amino acids: CASSRPGRGGEQFF. The CDR3 region has the DNA TGTGCCAGCAGCCGCCCGGGAAGAGGGGGTGAGCAGTTCTTC.

The chain uses TRBV5-4 and TRBJ2-1; D possibly corresponds to TRBD2 (5 bases). The CDR3 extends over 15 amino acids. Trimming cost V 4 bases and J 6 bases, with 17 bases left between them. Germline CDR1 SGHNT, CDR2 YYREEE (reference sequence). CDR3: CASSPEEVYFNEQFF. In nucleotides, the CDR3 is TGTGCCAGCAGCCCCGAGGAGGTCTATTTCAATGAGCAGTTCTTC.

This clone was counted only a few times. This chain links TRBV7-2 with TRBJ2-3; no firm D call. The ends were cut back, 2 bases at V and 3 bases at J, with 9 bases in the middle. There are 14 residues in the CDR3. Germline V gives CDR1 SGHTA, CDR2 FQGNSA. The CDR3 sequence: CASSLRTTTDTQYF. In DNA form, the CDR3 reads TGTGCCAGCAGCTTAAGGACCACGACAGATACGCAGTATTTT. Full variable domain (missing parts from reference TRBV7-2 and TRBJ2-3): GAGVSQSPSNKVTEKGKDVELRCDPISGHTALYWYRQSLGQGLEFLIYFQGNSAPDKSGLPSDRFSAERTGGSVSTLTIQRTQQEDSAVYLCASSLRTTTDTQYFGPGTRLTVL.

This rearrangement joins TRBV7-9 to TRBJ1-2; D is perhaps TRBD1 (5 bases). Germline loops: CDR1 SEHNR, CDR2 FQNEAQ (reference sequence). The CDR3 has 13 amino acids. The V and J ends lost 1 base and 7 bases respectively, with 10 bases between them. CDR3 sequence: CASSLGERGGYTF. Written as DNA, the CDR3 is TGTGCCAGCAGCTTAGGGGAGAGGGGTGGCTACACCTTC.

This sequence joins TRBV29-1 and TRBJ1-1; a weak D match, TRBD1 (5 bases). CDR3 size: 15 residues. The V and J ends lost 4 bases and 0 bases respectively, with 15 bases between them. Germline V gene lookup returns CDR1 SQVTM and CDR2 ANQGSEA. The CDR3 protein is CSVVGGGRVNTEAFF. The CDR3 nucleotides are TGCAGCGTTGTGGGTGGGGGACGAGTGAACACTGAAGCTTTCTTT.

The genes are TRBV7-2 and TRBJ1-2; tentatively, D is TRBD1 (5 bases). The V gene's germline CDR1 is SGHTA and CDR2 FQGNSA. Trimming shortened V by 0 bases and J by 2 bases, and 7 bases separated the two germline ends. CDR3 length: 14 residues. The DNA for the CDR3 is TGTGCCAGCAGCTTAGCGGCAGGGAACTATGGCTACACCTTC. Its protein product is CASSLAAGNYGYTF. The variable domain in full, completed from reference TRBV7-2 and TRBJ1-2, reads GAGVSQSPSNKVTEKGKDVELRCDPISGHTALYWYRQSLGQGLEFLIYFQGNSAPDKSGLPSDRFSAERTGGSVSTLTIQRTQQEDSAVYLCASSLAAGNYGYTFGSGTRLTVV.

The chain carries TRBV6-5 and TRBJ1-1; D not resolved. Germline V gives CDR1 MNHEY, CDR2 SVGAGI. V was pared by 7 bases and J by 1 base, with 10 bases between. The CDR3 has 13 residues. CDR3 DNA: TGTGCCAGCACGAGGGCTGGGAACACTGAAGCTTTCTTT. It codes for CASTRAGNTEAFF.

The chain has TRBV6-4 and TRBJ1-2; D unresolved. This CDR3 has 15 amino acids. The germline V gene encodes CDR1 MRHNA and CDR2 SNTAGT. Trimming removed 6 bases from V and 5 bases from J, with 19 bases in between. Written as DNA, the CDR3 is TGTGCCAGCAGCCCTGGGAAGATTTTTGGGTATGGCTACACCTTC. It translates to CASSPGKIFGYGYTF.

The rearrangement uses TRBV2 and TRBJ2-2, with no clear D. This CDR3 is 13 amino acids long. Trimming removed 8 bases at V and 3 bases at J, with 10 bases between. The germline CDR1 and CDR2 sequences are SNHLY and FYNNEI. CDR3 DNA sequence: TGTGCCAGCCACGAATGGTACACCGGGGAGCTGTTTTTT. Its protein product is CASHEWYTGELFF.

The V and J genes are TRBV6-5 and TRBJ2-7; TRBD2 matches at 7 bases. V lost 3 bases, J lost 6 bases, and 5 bases stayed unmatched. This CDR3 has 13 residues. The germline gives CDR1 MNHEY, CDR2 SVGAGI. CDR3 nucleotides: TGTGCCAGCAGTTATACGGCGGGAGTCGAGCAGTACTTC. This translates into CASSYTAGVEQYF.

J is TRBJ1-3 and V is TRBV7-2; D is undetermined. The ends were cut back, 1 base at V and 2 bases at J, with 12 bases in the middle. The CDR3 sequence is 16 residues long. Looked up from germline, CDR1 is SGHTA and CDR2 is FQGNSA. The chain's CDR3 is CASSLEAAATGNTIYF. CDR3 DNA: TGTGCCAGCAGCTTAGAGGCGGCCGCCACTGGAAACACCATATATTTT.

V is TRBV19 and J is TRBJ1-1, with 9 bases identical to TRBD1. In germline, CDR1 is LNHDA, CDR2 SQIVND (reference sequence). The V gene end was trimmed by 5 bases and the J gene end by 3 bases; junction bases not matched to a gene: 1. There are 13 residues in the CDR3. The CDR3 region has the DNA TGTGCCAGTAGTGGACAGGGGTACACTGAAGCTTTCTTT. Translating it yields CASSGQGYTEAFF.

This chain connects TRBV14 to TRBJ2-2, with D perhaps matching TRBD1 or TRBD2 (6 bases each). The CDR3 totals 13 residues. Between the trimmed V and J ends, which lost 6 bases and 6 bases, there was a span of 11 bases. Germline loops: CDR1 SGHDN, CDR2 FVKESK. For the CDR3, the DNA is TGTGCCAGCAGAGGGGGAGGTCCCGGGGAGCTGTTTTTT. Translated, it gives CASRGGGPGELFF.

This clone has more than one count but fewer than ten. The chain has TRBV29-1 and TRBJ1-5, with TRBD1 as a possible D gene (6 bases). V was pared by 8 bases and J by 9 bases, with 23 bases between. The CDR3 totals 14 residues. Looked up from germline, CDR1 is SQVTM and CDR2 is ANQGSEA. CDR3 DNA: TGCAGCCCCCTTAGGGGGAAATACCGGGGGCCCCAGCATTTT. This gives the protein CSPLRGKYRGPQHF.

This clone has more than one count but fewer than ten. The chain links TRBV7-6 to TRBJ1-3; the D is unclear. The germline V gene has CDR1 SGHVS and CDR2 FNYEAQ. V dropped 3 bases and J dropped 2 bases, with 11 bases sitting between them. This CDR3 has 15 amino acids. The CDR3 sequence: CASSFESPPGNTIYF. In DNA form, the CDR3 reads TGTGCCAGCAGCTTTGAGTCTCCGCCTGGAAACACCATATATTTT.

The rearrangement uses TRBV7-6 and TRBJ2-7, with TRBD2 matching over 14 bases. Germline lookup yields CDR1 SGHVS and CDR2 FNYEAQ. The J segment lost 7 bases and the V segment lost 5 bases, leaving 10 bases of the junction unmatched. This CDR3 contains 16 residues. The CDR3 reads CASSIGLAGGHYEQYF. CDR3 DNA: TGTGCCAGCAGCATTGGACTAGCGGGAGGACATTATGAGCAGTACTTC.

The gene calls are TRBV24-1 and TRBJ2-7, with 7 positions matching TRBD2. The CDR3 is 15 residues long. Germline V gene data show CDR1 as KGHDR and CDR2 as SFDVKD. The junction had 15 bases not matched to a gene; V was cut back by 9 bases and J by 5 bases. The CDR3 sequence: CATAPGGSGSHEQYF. For the CDR3, the DNA is TGTGCCACCGCCCCCGGGGGGAGTGGCAGCCACGAGCAGTACTTC.

CDR3 residues: CSGGQARTEAFF. The CDR3 DNA follows: TGCAGCGGGGGACAGGCGAGGACTGAAGCTTTCTTT. This chain connects TRBV29-1 to TRBJ1-1, with 8 bases fitting TRBD1. Trimming at V came to 7 bases and at J to 5 bases, leaving 6 bases not matched to a gene. Germline assignment: CDR1 SQVTM and CDR2 ANQGSEA. This CDR3 spans 12 amino acids.